This entry lists 22 T cell receptor beta chains sequenced from one sample in a study of metastatic and nonmetastatic thyroid tumors. TCRdb reprocessed the PCR reads via MiXCR. The data show over 15,000 clones, about 30% seen once. Not a single patient had been given any form of treatment at any point before undergoing thyroid surgery. Material: tumor tissue. These receptors were collected from a female donor with papillary thyroid cancer or a benign thyroid nodule (not recorded which). Some clones in this sample may be carry-over from other donors' samples.

The CDR3 DNA reads as TGTGCCAGCAGTACCGCCGAGACAGTAAATGAAAAACTGTTTTTT. Amino acids: CASSTAETVNEKLFF. This chain uses TRBV12-3 or TRBV12-4 with TRBJ1-4; D is perhaps TRBD1 (5 bases). The CDR3 loop spans 15 amino acids. Deletions cut 5 bases from V and 5 bases from J, with 15 bases between.

The V call is TRBV7-2, the J call TRBJ1-2; TRBD1 matches 9 bases. This CDR3 spans 16 amino acids. Germline CDR1 is SGHTA and CDR2 is FQGNSA. V dropped 0 bases and J dropped 7; count of bases not matched to a gene: 9. CDR3 nucleotide sequence: TGTGCCAGCAGCTTAGCAACAGGGGGCGCCGGAAGTGGCTACACCTTC. Translating it yields CASSLATGGAGSGYTF.

By share, this clone ranks as medium-sized. The chain combines TRBV6-1 with TRBJ2-2; D gene uncertain. Germline CDR1 and CDR2: MNHNS and SASEGT. Trimming left V 5 bases short and J 4 bases short, with 8 bases between. This CDR3 has 13 amino acids. DNA for the CDR3: TGTGCCAGCAGTTCGGCCGGCACCGGGGAGCTGTTTTTT. It specifies CASSSAGTGELFF.

On this clone: A read error may explain this, as a much larger clone is one base away. The same CDR3 can be traced to other DNA sequences in this sample. The DNA of the CDR3 is TGTGCCAGCGCCGGGACGGGACAGGGGGTCCTCTCTGGTGCCAACGTCCTGACTTTC. Protein product: CASAGTGQGVLSGANVLTF. This chain joins TRBV7-6 and TRBJ2-6, with 11 positions matching TRBD1. This CDR3 comprises 19 residues. Germline V lookup: CDR1 SGHVS, CDR2 FNYEAQ.

This CDR3 is CASSADQGGVQPQHF. The CDR3 DNA reads as TGTGCCAGCAGTGCCGACCAGGGTGGGGTTCAGCCCCAGCATTTT. The chain joins TRBV6-1 to TRBJ1-5, with a possible D match to TRBD1 (5 bases). Trimming left V 4 bases short and J 6 bases short, with 16 bases between. Germline values: CDR1 MNHNS, CDR2 SASEGT. The CDR3 is 15 residues long.

This clone was seen ten or more times. J is TRBJ2-7 and V is TRBV20-1, with 11 bases identical to TRBD2. The junction had 3 bases not matched to a gene; V was cut back by 1 base and J by 4 bases. CDR1 is DFQATT and CDR2 is SNEGSKA in the germline V gene (reference sequence). This CDR3 has 14 residues. For the CDR3, the DNA is TGCAGTGCTAGAGTGCTAGCGGGGGGTTACGAGCAGTACTTC. Amino acids: CSARVLAGGYEQYF.

This clone has ten or more counts. The V call is TRBV5-1, the J call TRBJ2-3; TRBD2 aligns across 11 bases. After removal of 4 bases from V and 5 bases from J, the junction contained 6 bases not matched to a gene. Per the germline V gene, CDR1 is SGHRS and CDR2 is YFSETQ. This CDR3 spans 15 amino acids. In nucleotides, the CDR3 is TGCGCCAGCAGCAGGGGGACTAGCGGCGAAGATACGCAGTATTTT. It yields the protein CASSRGTSGEDTQYF.

This clone was seen many times. The genes are TRBV20-1 and TRBJ1-1; D unclear. Germline CDR1 is DFQATT and CDR2 is SNEGSKA (reference sequence). Trimming shortened V by 3 bases and J by 7 bases, and 9 bases separated the two germline ends. CDR3 length: 11 residues. CDR3 loop: CSASPRVEAFF. In DNA form, the CDR3 reads TGCAGTGCTAGCCCCCGGGTTGAAGCTTTCTTT.

This clone was counted many times. The rearrangement joins TRBV9 to TRBJ2-3; 7 nucleotides line up with TRBD2. The V and J ends lost 0 bases and 3 bases, in that order; junction bases with no gene match: 4. Germline V gene data show CDR1 as SGDLS and CDR2 as YYNGEE. CDR3 length: 15 residues. DNA for the CDR3: TGTGCCAGCAGCGTAGACCCTAGCGGAACAGATACGCAGTATTTT. Residues: CASSVDPSGTDTQYF.

The V call is TRBV11-2, the J call TRBJ2-3; no clear D. The V end lost 2 bases, the J end lost 6 bases, and 12 bases lay between the germline ends. From germline, CDR1 is SGHAT and CDR2 FQNNGV. This CDR3 region has 14 residues. CDR3: CASSLFWVTDTQYF. CDR3 DNA: TGTGCCAGCAGCTTATTCTGGGTTACGGATACGCAGTATTTT.

V and J are TRBV5-4 and TRBJ2-7, with TRBD2 matching over 11 bases. CDR3 length: 17 residues. The J segment lost 0 bases and the V segment lost 0 bases, leaving 5 bases of the junction unmatched. CDR1 is SGHNT, CDR2 YYREEE, per germline (reference sequence). The CDR3 sequence is CASSLGLAGYSSYEQYF. CDR3 DNA: TGTGCCAGCAGCTTGGGACTAGCGGGGTACAGCTCCTACGAGCAGTACTTC.

This clone was observed many times. The chain has TRBV12-3 or TRBV12-4 and TRBJ2-5; no reliable D call. V was cut by 6 bases and J by 2 bases, with 16 bases left in between. This CDR3 spans 15 amino acids. The CDR3 protein is CASSPRSLGQETQYF. In nucleotides, the CDR3 is TGTGCCAGCAGCCCAAGGAGCTTGGGGCAAGAGACCCAGTACTTC.

In this sample, this clone turned up many times. This chain uses TRBV6-4 with TRBJ2-3; TRBD2 matches 8 bases. CDR1 MRHNA and CDR2 SNTAGT come from the germline V gene. The CDR3 length is 14 residues. Germline trimming cut 4 bases from V and 0 bases from J; bases unmatched to any gene: 0. The CDR3 bases are TGTGCCAGCAGTGCTAGCGGGAGCACAGATACGCAGTATTTT. Translation gives CASSASGSTDTQYF.

The chain employs TRBV5-1 and TRBJ2-2; 11 nucleotides line up with TRBD2. The CDR3 runs 18 residues. Germline values: CDR1 SGHRS, CDR2 YFSETQ. J lost 0 bases, V lost 3 bases, and 7 bases had no gene match. The CDR3 nucleotides read TGCGCCAGCAGCTCCGATTTAGCGGGAGGGCCGAACACCGGGGAGCTGTTTTTT. Encoded protein: CASSSDLAGGPNTGELFF.

The rearrangement links TRBV11-2 to TRBJ2-6; 7 nucleotides agree with TRBD1. CDR1 SGHAT and CDR2 FQNNGV come from the germline V gene. The CDR3 covers 15 residues. V lost 5 bases and J lost 2; bases outside the gene matches: 3. The CDR3 nucleotides read TGTGCCAGCAGCCTCACAGGGGCTGGGGCCAACGTCCTGACTTTC. Translated, it gives CASSLTGAGANVLTF.

This clone rates as medium-sized. V is TRBV20-1 and J is TRBJ1-1, with a possible D match to TRBD1 (5 bases). The length of the CDR3 is 12 residues. V lost 1 base and J lost 6, with 9 bases in between. CDR1 and CDR2 (germline): DFQATT, SNEGSKA (reference sequence). The CDR3 sequence: CSARGARAEAFF. The CDR3 coding sequence is TGCAGTGCTAGAGGCGCCAGGGCTGAAGCTTTCTTT.

Only a few counts were recorded for this clone. The CDR3 DNA follows: TGTGCCAGCAGTGAAAGTGCAGGGGGGAGGAATCAGCCCCAGCATTTT. The encoded protein is CASSESAGGRNQPQHF. The chain joins TRBV6-1 to TRBJ1-5; 7 positions agree with TRBD1. V trimming: 2 bases; J trimming: 4 bases; junction bases outside the gene matches: 8. This CDR3 has 16 residues. Germline values: CDR1 MNHNS, CDR2 SASEGT.

This clone was recorded many times. This rearrangement joins TRBV20-1 to TRBJ1-3, with a tentative D call TRBD1 (6 bases). Germline values: CDR1 DFQATT, CDR2 SNEGSKA (reference sequence). The V end was cut by 5 bases, the J end by 4 bases, with 18 bases between. CDR3 length equals 15 residues. The CDR3 spells CSARPPQGSGNTIYF. In DNA, the CDR3 is TGCAGTGCTCGACCCCCTCAGGGGTCGGGAAACACCATATATTTT.

This clone was observed a few times. The V and J genes are TRBV24-1 and TRBJ2-1, with 7 bases lining up with TRBD1. V lost 9 bases and J lost 8; bases outside the gene matches: 18. This CDR3 comprises 16 residues. Germline lookup yields CDR1 KGHDR and CDR2 SFDVKD. CDR3 region: CATDANWTGSLHEQFF. CDR3 DNA sequence: TGTGCCACCGATGCGAACTGGACAGGTAGTCTCCATGAGCAGTTCTTC.

This clone was recorded once. At one boundary the junction diverges from the germline segment, which might be a read error. The chain recombines TRBV7-6 with TRBJ2-5; D is unclear. This CDR3 is built from 13 residues. Germline CDR1 and CDR2: SGHVS and FNYEAQ. CDR3 sequence (DNA): TGTGCCAGCAGACGAGGACGCCAAGAGGCCCAGTACTTC. This codes for CASRRGRQEAQYF. The full variable domain, with the rest looked up from reference TRBV7-6 and TRBJ2-5, is GAGVSQSPRYKVTKRGQDVALRCDPISGHVSLYWYRQALGQGPEFLTYFNYEAQQDKSGLPNDRFSAERPEGSISTLTIQRTEQRDSAMYRCASRRGRQEAQYFGPGTRLLVL.

This clone is medium-sized (0.01 to 0.1%). J is TRBJ2-1 and V is TRBV19, with TRBD1 identical over 7 bases. The junction had 5 bases not matched to a gene; V was cut back by 10 bases and J by 5 bases. This CDR3 contains 12 residues. In germline, CDR1 is LNHDA, CDR2 SQIVND (reference sequence). CDR3 amino acids: CATRDRNNEQFF. For the CDR3, the DNA is TGTGCCACCAGGGACAGAAACAATGAGCAGTTCTTC.

Many counts were recorded for this clone. A clone one base away is much larger, so this may be a read error. This same CDR3 is encoded by further DNA sequences in the sample. The gene calls are TRBV6-1 and TRBJ1-4; 7 nucleotides agree with TRBD1. The CDR3 covers 14 residues. Germline CDR1 and CDR2: MNHNS and SASEGT. The CDR3 is CASNLDRDGEKLFF. The CDR3 coding sequence is TGTGCCAGCAACCTCGACAGGGATGGGGAAAAACTGTTCTTT.